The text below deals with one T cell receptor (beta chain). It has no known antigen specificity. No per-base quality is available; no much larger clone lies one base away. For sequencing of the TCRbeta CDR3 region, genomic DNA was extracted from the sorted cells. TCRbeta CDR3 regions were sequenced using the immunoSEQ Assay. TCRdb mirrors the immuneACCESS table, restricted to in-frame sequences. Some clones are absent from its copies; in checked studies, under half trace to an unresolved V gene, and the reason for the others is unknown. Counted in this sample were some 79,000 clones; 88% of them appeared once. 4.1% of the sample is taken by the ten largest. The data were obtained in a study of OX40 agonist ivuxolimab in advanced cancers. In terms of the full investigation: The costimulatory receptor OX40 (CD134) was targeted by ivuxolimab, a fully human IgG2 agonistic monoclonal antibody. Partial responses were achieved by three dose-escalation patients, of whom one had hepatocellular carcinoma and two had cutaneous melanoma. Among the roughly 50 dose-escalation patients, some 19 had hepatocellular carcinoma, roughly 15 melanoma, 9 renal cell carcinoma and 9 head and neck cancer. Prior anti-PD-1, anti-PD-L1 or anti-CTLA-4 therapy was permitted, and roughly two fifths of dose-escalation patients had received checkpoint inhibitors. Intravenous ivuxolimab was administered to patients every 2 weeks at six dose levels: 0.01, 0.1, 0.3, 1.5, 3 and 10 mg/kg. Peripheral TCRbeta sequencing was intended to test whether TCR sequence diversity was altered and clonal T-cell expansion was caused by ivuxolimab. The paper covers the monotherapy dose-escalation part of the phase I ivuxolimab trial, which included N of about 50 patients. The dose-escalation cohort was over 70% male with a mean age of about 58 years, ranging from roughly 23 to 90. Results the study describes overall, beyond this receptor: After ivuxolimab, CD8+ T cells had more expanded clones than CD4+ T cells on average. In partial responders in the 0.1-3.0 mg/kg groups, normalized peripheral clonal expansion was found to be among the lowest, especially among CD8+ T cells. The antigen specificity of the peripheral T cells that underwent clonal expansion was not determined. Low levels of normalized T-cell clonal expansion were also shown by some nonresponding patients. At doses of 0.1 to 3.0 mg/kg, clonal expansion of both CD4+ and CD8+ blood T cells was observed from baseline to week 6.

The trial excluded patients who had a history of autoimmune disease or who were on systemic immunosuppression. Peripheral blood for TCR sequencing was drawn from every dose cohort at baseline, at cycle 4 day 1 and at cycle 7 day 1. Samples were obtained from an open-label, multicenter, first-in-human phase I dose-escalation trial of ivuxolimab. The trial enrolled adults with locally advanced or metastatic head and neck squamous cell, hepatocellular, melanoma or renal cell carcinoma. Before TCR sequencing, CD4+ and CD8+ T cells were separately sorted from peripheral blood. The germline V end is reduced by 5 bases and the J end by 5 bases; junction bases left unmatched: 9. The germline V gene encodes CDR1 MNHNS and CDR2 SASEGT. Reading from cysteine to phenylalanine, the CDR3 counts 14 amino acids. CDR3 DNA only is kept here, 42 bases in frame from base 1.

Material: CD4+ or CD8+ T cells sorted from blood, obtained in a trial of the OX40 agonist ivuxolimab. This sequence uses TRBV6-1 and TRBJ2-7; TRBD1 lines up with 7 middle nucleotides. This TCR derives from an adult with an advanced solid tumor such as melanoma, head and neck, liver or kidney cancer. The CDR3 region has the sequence CASSQGTDVDEQYF. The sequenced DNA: TGTGCCAGCAGTCAAGGGACAGATGTCGACGAGCAGTACTTC.